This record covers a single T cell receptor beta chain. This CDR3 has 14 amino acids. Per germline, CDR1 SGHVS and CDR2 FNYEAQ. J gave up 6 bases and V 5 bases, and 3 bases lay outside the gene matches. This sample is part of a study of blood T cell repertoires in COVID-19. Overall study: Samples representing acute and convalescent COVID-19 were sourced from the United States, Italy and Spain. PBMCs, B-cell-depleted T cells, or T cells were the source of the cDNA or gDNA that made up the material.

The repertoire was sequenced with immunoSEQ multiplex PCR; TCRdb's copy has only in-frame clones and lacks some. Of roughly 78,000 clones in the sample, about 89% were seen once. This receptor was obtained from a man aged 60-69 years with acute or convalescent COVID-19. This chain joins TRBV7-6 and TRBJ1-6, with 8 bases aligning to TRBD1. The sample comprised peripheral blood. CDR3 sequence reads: CASSPDRGNSPLHF. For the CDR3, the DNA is TGTGCCAGCAGCCCCGACAGGGGTAATTCACCCCTCCACTTT.